Sequencing of this T cell receptor beta chain was carried out in a study of response to subunit inactivated influenza vaccine. General study results and limits: Authors suggested few new T cells are recruited by each seasonal influenza vaccination.

Germline-derived CDR1 and CDR2 are LGHDT and YNNKEL (reference sequence). The V and J ends lost 3 bases and 6 bases respectively, with 6 bases between them. The CDR3 runs to 12 residues. This clonotype was seen a handful of times. The antigen is undetermined. TCRdb analysed the RT-PCR reads with MiXCR anew, one entry per CDR3 protein. The sample holds over 150,000 distinct CDR3 sequences; around 10% are singletons and the top ten take roughly a third. The sequencing here drew on CD8+ T cells sorted from PBMCs, taken roughly 24 months after vaccination. The receptor comes from a man between 45 and 75 years old who received an inactivated influenza vaccine. This chain uses TRBV3-1 with TRBJ1-3; D is unclear. Here the CDR3 DNA reads TGTGCCAGCAGCCAGGGGATAAACACCATATATTTT. Protein: CASSQGINTIYF.